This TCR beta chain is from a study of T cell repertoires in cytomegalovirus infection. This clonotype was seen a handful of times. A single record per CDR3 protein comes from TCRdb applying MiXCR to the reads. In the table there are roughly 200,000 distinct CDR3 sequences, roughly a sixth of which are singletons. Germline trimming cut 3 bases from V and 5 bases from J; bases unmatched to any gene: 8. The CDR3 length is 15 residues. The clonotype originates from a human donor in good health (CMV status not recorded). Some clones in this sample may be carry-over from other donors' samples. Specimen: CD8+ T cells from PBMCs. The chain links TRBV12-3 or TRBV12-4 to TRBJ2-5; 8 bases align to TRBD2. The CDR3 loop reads CASSLGTRRTETQYF. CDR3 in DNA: TGTGCCAGCAGTTTGGGGACTAGAAGGACGGAGACCCAGTACTTC.